These T cell receptor beta chains were read from a single sample in a study of naive and memory T cell subsets. TCRdb reprocessed the UMI-ligation and nested PCR reads via MiXCR and lists one record per CDR3 protein. The sample has roughly 100,000 distinct CDR3 sequences; approximately 10% are singletons. The sequencing sample was made of naive CD4+ T cells from blood. Receptors were obtained from a human donor in good health. The CDR3 runs from the conserved cysteine through the conserved F or W. A D gene is named only where the DNA matches it firmly. Not every row has a clone size; where given, it reads once, few, many or a size class.

size	V	D	J	CDR3	DNA
.	TRBV12-3/TRBV12-4	TRBD1	TRBJ1-1	CASSFRWTGKAFF	TGTGCCAGCAGTTTTAGATGGACAGGGAAAGCTTTCTTT
few	TRBV18	TRBD1	TRBJ1-1	CASSPPGQGFMNTEAFF	TGTGCCAGCTCACCACCCGGACAGGGGTTTATGAACACTGAAGCTTTCTTT
few	TRBV6-2/TRBV6-3	TRBD2	TRBJ2-4	CASSYLSTSGKLAKNIQYF	TGTGCCAGCAGTTACCTTTCGACTAGCGGGAAGCTAGCCAAAAACATTCAGTACTTC
few	TRBV28	.	TRBJ2-4	CASTPNQIAKNIQYF	TGTGCCAGCACCCCGAATCAGATAGCCAAAAACATTCAGTACTTC
.	TRBV15	TRBD1	TRBJ2-5	CAVSRSGTGGKTQYF	TGTGCCGTTAGTCGGTCCGGGACAGGGGGAAAGACCCAGTACTTC
few	TRBV3-1	.	TRBJ2-5	CASSLRLGTTKETQYF	TGTGCCAGCAGCCTCCGACTCGGGACAACCAAAGAGACCCAGTACTTC
.	TRBV3-2	.	TRBJ2-1	CASSQDSTSSGTLGEQFF	TGTGCCAGCAGCCAGGACTCGACCAGTAGCGGAACATTAGGGGAGCAGTTCTTC
few	TRBV3-1	.	TRBJ2-2	CASCGGANTGELFF	TGTGCCAGCTGCGGAGGTGCGAACACCGGGGAGCTGTTTTTT
few	TRBV27	.	TRBJ2-7	CASSLDVQRLSYEQYF	TGTGCCAGCAGTTTAGACGTCCAGCGGCTCTCCTACGAGCAGTACTTC
many	TRBV20-1	.	TRBJ1-5	CSATTGSLSNQPQHF	TGCAGTGCTACTACAGGATCTCTTAGCAATCAGCCCCAGCATTTT
many	TRBV18	TRBD2	TRBJ2-3	CASHLVKGGTDTQYF	TGTGCCAGCCACCTTGTTAAGGGAGGGACAGATACGCAGTATTTT
.	TRBV14	.	TRBJ1-2	CASSQPGTPTGYGYTF	TGTGCCAGCAGCCAACCCGGGACACCAACGGGCTATGGCTACACCTTC
many	TRBV12-3/TRBV12-4	.	TRBJ1-1	CASSLLASGRLNTEAFF	TGTGCCAGCAGTTTATTGGCTTCGGGCAGATTGAACACTGAAGCTTTCTTT
.	TRBV7-3	.	TRBJ2-1	CASSLGPSAGGMEQFF	TGTGCCAGCAGCTTAGGCCCGTCGGCAGGGGGGATGGAGCAGTTCTTC
many	TRBV2	TRBD1	TRBJ2-6	CASRRDRTISGANVLTF	TGTGCCAGCCGGCGGGACAGGACAATCTCTGGGGCCAACGTCCTGACTTTC
few	TRBV5-1	TRBD1	TRBJ1-4	CASSGGTGTTTNEKLFF	TGCGCCAGCAGCGGGGGGACAGGAACAACAACTAATGAAAAACTGTTTTTT
.	TRBV20-1	TRBD2	TRBJ2-1	CSARIPGLAIFNEQFF	TGCAGTGCTCGAATACCGGGACTAGCGATCTTCAATGAGCAGTTCTTC
.	TRBV7-3	.	TRBJ2-2	CASSEDPSDGELFF	TGTGCCAGCAGCGAGGACCCCTCGGATGGGGAGCTGTTTTTT
few	TRBV7-9	.	TRBJ1-1	CASSLQEGGGEAFF	TGTGCCAGCAGCTTACAGGAAGGCGGGGGGGAAGCTTTCTTT
many	TRBV29-1	.	TRBJ2-3	CSGQGTTRTDTQYF	TGCAGCGGTCAGGGGACAACCCGCACAGATACGCAGTATTTT
.	TRBV20-1	.	TRBJ1-1	CSARRPGTEAFF	TGCAGTGCTAGAAGGCCGGGCACTGAAGCTTTCTTT
.	TRBV27	.	TRBJ2-1	CASSFQGYNEQFF	TGTGCCAGCAGTTTTCAGGGCTACAATGAGCAGTTCTTC
few	TRBV7-9	.	TRBJ2-3	CASSLTGRGPTDTQYF	TGTGCCAGCAGCTTAACCGGGAGAGGTCCCACAGATACGCAGTATTTT
.	TRBV14	.	TRBJ2-7	CASSHHDGRNEQYF	TGTGCCAGCTCCCATCACGATGGGAGAAATGAGCAGTACTTC
.	TRBV20-1	TRBD2	TRBJ2-7	CSASPGGSSYEQYF	TGCAGTGCTAGCCCCGGGGGGAGCTCCTACGAGCAGTACTTC
.	TRBV14	.	TRBJ1-1	CASSQKTKSAEAFF	TGTGCCAGCAGCCAAAAAACTAAGAGTGCTGAAGCTTTCTTT
.	TRBV27	.	TRBJ1-6	CASSLIPPSGSSSPLHF	TGTGCCAGCAGTTTAATACCCCCTTCAGGGAGCAGCTCACCCCTCCACTTT
many	TRBV12-3/TRBV12-4	.	TRBJ1-1	CASSPRPKEAPILTEAFF	TGTGCCAGCAGTCCGCGCCCTAAAGAGGCCCCTATCCTTACTGAAGCTTTCTTT
few	TRBV28	.	TRBJ2-3	CASSPRQLRNTQYF	TGTGCCAGCAGTCCCCGACAACTGCGAAATACGCAGTATTTT
many	TRBV9	.	TRBJ2-3	CASSVAPFTDTQYF	TGTGCCAGCAGCGTAGCCCCTTTCACAGATACGCAGTATTTT
.	TRBV20-1	.	TRBJ2-3	CSAPLERRGRDTQYF	TGCAGTGCCCCGCTCGAGCGCCGGGGGAGAGATACGCAGTATTTT
.	TRBV19	.	TRBJ1-1	CASSWGSWGTEAFF	TGTGCCAGTAGTTGGGGGTCCTGGGGCACTGAAGCTTTCTTT
.	TRBV28	.	TRBJ2-3	CASSYPGTGLDTQYF	TGTGCCAGCAGTTATCCAGGGACCGGTTTGGATACGCAGTATTTT
.	TRBV6-6	.	TRBJ1-1	CASSSQLNTEAFF	TGTGCCAGCAGTTCCCAGTTGAACACTGAAGCTTTCTTT
.	TRBV5-5	.	TRBJ2-1	CASRPPSGRSYNEQFF	TGTGCCAGCAGACCACCCTCAGGGAGATCCTACAATGAGCAGTTCTTC
few	TRBV7-2	.	TRBJ1-5	CASSLWLDQPQHF	TGTGCCAGCAGCTTATGGTTAGATCAGCCCCAGCATTTT
.	TRBV6-1	.	TRBJ2-7	CASSEDPEGNSGDEQYF	TGTGCCAGCAGTGAAGATCCCGAGGGGAATTCGGGTGACGAGCAGTACTTC
many	TRBV24-1	.	TRBJ2-7	CATSDLDYEQYF	TGTGCCACCAGTGATTTGGATTACGAGCAGTACTTC
.	TRBV12-3/TRBV12-4	.	TRBJ1-1	CASSFLERNTEAFF	.
few	TRBV7-9	.	TRBJ2-1	CASLGRGATSRYNEQFF	TGTGCCAGCCTAGGAAGGGGGGCGACTAGCCGATACAATGAGCAGTTCTTC
few	TRBV6-2/TRBV6-3	.	TRBJ2-2	CASSYAGVDTGELFF	TGTGCCAGCAGTTACGCCGGGGTCGACACCGGGGAGCTGTTTTTT
.	TRBV4-3	.	TRBJ2-7	CASSRVGHFTEEQYF	TGCGCCAGCAGCCGGGTTGGGCATTTTACGGAGGAGCAGTACTTC
.	TRBV7-8	.	TRBJ1-2	CASSGTRRSYGYTF	TGTGCCAGCAGCGGAACGAGACGGTCCTATGGCTACACCTTC
.	TRBV6-5	TRBD2	TRBJ2-1	CASSYSTSVREQFF	TGTGCCAGCAGTTACTCGACTAGCGTCCGTGAGCAGTTCTTC
.	TRBV6-2/TRBV6-3	.	TRBJ1-5	CASSSTLTSRGPQHF	TGTGCCAGCAGCTCTACACTAACCTCAAGAGGGCCCCAGCATTTT
.	TRBV20-1	.	TRBJ2-2	CSAGDPNTGELFF	TGCAGTGCTGGGGACCCAAACACCGGGGAGCTGTTTTTT
few	TRBV28	.	TRBJ1-2	CASSRNGYTF	TGTGCCAGCAGTCGAAATGGCTACACCTTC
few	TRBV2	.	TRBJ1-1	CASKGRMLNTEAFF	TGTGCCAGTAAAGGGAGAATGCTGAACACTGAAGCTTTCTTT
few	TRBV15	.	TRBJ2-5	CATSRDHRLPSF	TGTGCCACCAGCAGAGATCATCGGCTACCCTCCTTC
few	TRBV2	TRBD1	TRBJ2-7	CASSPLGQGGPYEQYF	TGTGCCAGCAGTCCATTGGGACAGGGGGGCCCCTACGAGCAGTACTTC
few	TRBV5-6	.	TRBJ2-2	CASLGAVTGELFF	TGTGCCAGTCTGGGGGCAGTCACCGGGGAGCTGTTTTTT